This entry describes one TCR beta chain. The sample is drawn from a study of blood T cell repertoires in COVID-19. Study-wide background: PBMCs, B-cell-depleted T cells, or T cells provided the cDNA or gDNA that made up the material.

Trimming at V came to 1 base and at J to 2 bases, leaving 6 bases not matched to a gene. The germline V gene has CDR1 SGHVS and CDR2 FNYEAQ. CDR3 length: 16 amino acids. Study processing details: It was from reference gene primer amplification that nucleated cell counts were estimated. The data were produced by immunoSEQ multiplex PCR, yet TCRdb's version contains in-frame clones alone and is incomplete. The V and J calls and clone size were taken over from that table, and D and trimming were inferred from the DNA. The sample has around 180,000 clones; 86% are singletons. The sample taken for sequencing was peripheral blood. This rearrangement joins TRBV7-6 to TRBJ2-3; 7 bases are shared with TRBD2. This clonotype originated in a man in his 70s with active or convalescent COVID-19. CDR3 protein: CASSLVREGHTDTQYF. For the CDR3, the DNA is TGTGCCAGCAGCTTAGTTAGGGAGGGCCACACAGATACGCAGTATTTT.